This is a list of T cell receptor beta chains from one sample in a study of blood T cell repertoires in COVID-19. TCRdb keeps only in-frame clones here, not all; method: immunoSEQ multiplex PCR. The data hold roughly 250,000 clones, with over 70% observed a single time. The sequencing sample was made of peripheral blood. The receptor set was obtained from a human donor in a cohort sampled during active COVID-19. CDR3s include the opening cysteine and the closing phenylalanine or tryptophan. A D gene is named only where the DNA matches it firmly. Size is omitted from some rows. Given values are once, few, many or a class for expanded clones.

>TRBV5-1|-|TRBJ2-5|-
TGCGCCAGCAGCTCTTCAGGGGCTGCGACCCAGTACTTC
CASSSSGAATQYF
>TRBV13|-|TRBJ1-3|TRBD1
TGTGCCAGCAGCTTAGGCCCCGGGGGACAGGGGGTCGCTGGAAACACCATATATTTT
CASSLGPGGQGVAGNTIYF
>TRBV5-1|once|TRBJ2-1|TRBD1
TGCGCCAGCAGCGAGAACACAGGGGACAATGAGCAGTTCTTC
CASSENTGDNEQFF
>TRBV4-1|-|TRBJ2-3|-
TGCGCCAGCAGCCAAGATGTCTATGCTAGCACAGATACGCAGTATTTT
CASSQDVYASTDTQYF
>TRBV5-1|-|TRBJ1-2|TRBD1
TGCGCCAGCAGCCCAGGACAGGGAAGGAACTATGGCTACACCTTC
CASSPGQGRNYGYTF
>TRBV4-2|-|TRBJ2-5|TRBD1
TGTGCCAGCACCGGGACAGCACAAGAGACCCAGTACTTC
CASTGTAQETQYF
>TRBV9|-|TRBJ2-1|-
TGTGCCAGCAGCTCTGGGGTCGCCGGAGGGCATGAGCAGTTCTTC
CASSSGVAGGHEQFF
>TRBV2|-|TRBJ2-3|TRBD1
TGTGCCAGCAGTGAAATTGGGGACAGGGTAGAGTATTTT
CASSEIGDRVEYF
>TRBV14|-|TRBJ2-3|TRBD2
TGTGCCAGCAGCCAAGTTGTTTTGGCTAGCGGGACAGATACGCAGTATTTT
CASSQVVLASGTDTQYF
>TRBV18|-|TRBJ2-7|-
TGTGCCAGCTCGCCCTCGTTCTGGAGCTCCTACGAGCAGTACTTC
CASSPSFWSSYEQYF
>TRBV24-1|few|TRBJ1-2|TRBD1
TGTGCCACCAGCCCAGGGGGCAACTATGGCTACACCTTC
CATSPGGNYGYTF
>TRBV28|-|TRBJ1-2|-
TGTGCCAGCAGTTTGAGCAACTATGGCTACACCTTC
CASSLSNYGYTF
>TRBV2|-|TRBJ1-3|TRBD1
TGTGCCAGCAGGCCCTCGGACAGGATTGGAAACACCATATATTTT
CASRPSDRIGNTIYF
>TRBV5-4|few|TRBJ1-3|-
TGTGCCAGCAGCTTCTTCGGAAACACCATATATTTT
CASSFFGNTIYF
>TRBV9|-|TRBJ1-3|-
TGTGCCAGCAGCGCCGGGGTGAGGGGAAACACCATATATTTT
CASSAGVRGNTIYF
>TRBV6-5|-|TRBJ1-5|TRBD1
TGTGCCAGCAATAGTATTAGGGACAGAAATCAGCCCCAGCATTTT
CASNSIRDRNQPQHF
>TRBV5-1|-|TRBJ2-1|-
TGCGCCAGCAGCTTGGAACGCCAGGTCAATGAGCAGTTCTTC
CASSLERQVNEQFF
>TRBV15|-|TRBJ1-4|-
TGTGCCACCAGCAGAGAGGGGCAGGGCCTGATCGGGAGAATGATGGAAAAACTGTTTTTT
CATSREGQGLIGRMMEKLFF
>TRBV15|-|TRBJ1-5|-
TGTGCCACCAGCAGGAAAGGGGGTCAGCCCCAGCATTTT
CATSRKGGQPQHF
>TRBV15|-|TRBJ2-5|TRBD2
TGTGCCACCAGCAGGGGGACTAGCGGCAGCCAAGAGACCCAGTACTTC
CATSRGTSGSQETQYF
>TRBV6-1|-|TRBJ2-7|-
TGTGCCAGCAGTGAAGGGGGTTTGCGGGTGCAGTACTTC
CASSEGGLRVQYF
>TRBV6-5|-|TRBJ1-3|-
TGTGCCAGCAGTTACCTCCCGACAGCTGGAAACACCATATATTTT
CASSYLPTAGNTIYF
>TRBV5-5|once|TRBJ2-3|TRBD2
TGTGCCAGCAGCTTGGTATTCACTAGCGGGGGGGCAAGCACAGATACGCAGTATTTT
CASSLVFTSGGASTDTQYF
>TRBV19|-|TRBJ1-5|-
TGTGCCAGTAGTTTAGTCGGGAGCAATCAGCCCCAGCATTTT
CASSLVGSNQPQHF
>TRBV7-8|-|TRBJ2-7|-
TGTGCCAGCAACGGAGGGGGCGCCCCCTCCTACGAGCAGTACTTC
CASNGGGAPSYEQYF
>TRBV5-1|-|TRBJ1-2|-
TGCGCCAGCACCCCCGACACGGGAGGTAACTATGGCTACACCTTC
CASTPDTGGNYGYTF
>TRBV5-4|-|TRBJ2-7|TRBD1
TGTGCCAGCAGCCCGGGACAGGGACGGCGCGAGCAGTACTTC
CASSPGQGRREQYF
>TRBV6-2/TRBV6-3|-|TRBJ2-7|TRBD1
TGTGCCAGCAGTTACCCCACCTTGGGACAGACGACCTACGAGCAGTACTTC
CASSYPTLGQTTYEQYF
>TRBV4-2|-|TRBJ2-3|TRBD2
TGTGCCAGCAGCCAAGATCCGGGGGGGATAGCAGATACGCAGTATTTT
CASSQDPGGIADTQYF
>TRBV28|-|TRBJ1-5|-
TGTGCCAGCAGCCAAATAGATCAGCCCCAGCATTTT
CASSQIDQPQHF
>TRBV19|-|TRBJ1-2|-
TGTGCCAGTAGTATAGCGGCAGGATCCTATGGCTACACCTTC
CASSIAAGSYGYTF
>TRBV6-5|-|TRBJ2-7|TRBD2
TGTGCCAGCAGTAGCGGGAGGTGGTCCTACGAGCAGTACTTC
CASSSGRWSYEQYF
>TRBV5-1|-|TRBJ1-1|TRBD1
TGCGCCAGCAGCACTGGACAGGGAACAGATGAAGCTTTCTTT
CASSTGQGTDEAFF
>TRBV25-1|-|TRBJ2-7|-
TGTGCCAGCAGGGCGGGAAACGACTACGAGCAGTACTTC
CASRAGNDYEQYF
>TRBV19|-|TRBJ1-1|TRBD1
TGTGCCAGTATTGGGACAGGGGGTACGAGGAACACTGAAGCTTTCTTT
CASIGTGGTRNTEAFF
>TRBV5-1|-|TRBJ2-5|-
TGCGCCAGCAGCTGGGGGAGGAGGTTTGAGACCCAGTACTTC
CASSWGRRFETQYF
>TRBV7-2|few|TRBJ2-2|-
TGTGCCAGCAGCTTCTACCCCGGACAGAACACCGGGGAGCTGTTTTTT
CASSFYPGQNTGELFF
>TRBV3-1/TRBV3-2|few|TRBJ1-1|TRBD1
TGTGCCAGCAGCCCCAGGGGGCGAGGTGAAGCTTTCTTT
CASSPRGRGEAFF
>TRBV19|-|TRBJ2-2|TRBD2
TGTGCCAGTAGTTTACCGACTAGCGGGAGTAACGGGGAGCTGTTTTTT
CASSLPTSGSNGELFF
>TRBV6-5|-|TRBJ2-2|-
TGTGCCAGCAGTACAGGGACAACGAACACCGGGGAGCTGTTTTTT
CASSTGTTNTGELFF
>TRBV4-1|-|TRBJ1-2|TRBD1
TGCGCCAGCAGCCGGTTACAGGGGAGCTATGGCTACACCTTC
CASSRLQGSYGYTF
>TRBV12-3/TRBV12-4|-|TRBJ2-7|TRBD1
TGTGCCAGCAGCCACGGACAGGGCTACGAGCAGTACTTC
CASSHGQGYEQYF
>TRBV28|-|TRBJ1-1|-
TGTGCCAGCACTGGGCGAGTCGGGGGTCATGTTCCGCGCGGACCGAACACTGAAGCTTTCTTT
CASTGRVGGHVPRGPNTEAFF
>TRBV2|once|TRBJ1-3|-
TGTGCCAGCAGTGTTTACTCTGGAAACACCATATATTTT
CASSVYSGNTIYF
>TRBV9|-|TRBJ1-6|-
TGTGCCAGCAGCGTAAGTAGGTTGCAGGGAGGATCACCCCTCCACTTT
CASSVSRLQGGSPLHF
>TRBV4-3|-|TRBJ1-6|-
TGCGCCAGCAGCCAGTTAACGGGATTGGGGATTTCACCCCTCCACTTT
CASSQLTGLGISPLHF
>TRBV7-9|-|TRBJ2-3|-
TGTGCCAGCAGCTTTTCGGTTAGCACAGATACGCAGTATTTT
CASSFSVSTDTQYF
>TRBV11-1|-|TRBJ2-7|TRBD1
TGTGCCAGCAGCCCTCAGGGGGCCTACAGCTCCTACGAGCAGTACTTC
CASSPQGAYSSYEQYF
>TRBV7-9|-|TRBJ2-1|-
TGTGCCAGCAGCTTATCGGCAGGAGGAACGGGTGAGCAGTTCTTC
CASSLSAGGTGEQFF
>TRBV18|once|TRBJ1-4|TRBD1
TGTGCCAGCTCACGGACCTCCGTTCCGAACAGGGGCATGATTCGAGATGAAAAACTGTTTTTT
CASSRTSVPNRGMIRDEKLFF
>TRBV11-2|-|TRBJ2-2|TRBD2
TGTGCCAGCAGCCCCTTACTAGCGCCGAACACCGGGGAGCTGTTTTTT
CASSPLLAPNTGELFF
>TRBV15|-|TRBJ2-7|TRBD1
TGTGCCACCAGCAGAGGAGGGACAGGTGCTTTCGAGCAGTACTTC
CATSRGGTGAFEQYF
>TRBV19|-|TRBJ2-3|TRBD1
TGTGCCAGTAACCACCCCCGCTTAGACAGGGGTCTCCATACGCAGTATTTT
CASNHPRLDRGLHTQYF
>TRBV5-4|-|TRBJ1-4|-
TGTGCCAGCAGCCTCCGGACAGATAATGAAAAACTGTTTTTT
CASSLRTDNEKLFF